These T cell receptor beta chains were read from a single sample in a study of PD-L1 blockade in urothelial cancer. Produced via immunoSEQ multiplex PCR; TCRdb's table is partial and in-frame only. Among 95,000 or so clones listed, more than 75% were seen once. The sample was PBMCs, taken around atezolizumab (anti-PD-L1) treatment. These receptors all stem from a man in his fifties or sixties with urothelial cancer. Each CDR3 is given with its conserved first and last residue. A D gene is named only where the DNA matches it firmly. Clone size, where shown, is once, few, many, or a class for clones that have expanded.

size	V	J	D	DNA	CDR3
few	TRBV4-3	TRBJ1-2	.	TGCGCCAGCACGGTCAGCGAAGATGGCTACACCTTC	CASTVSEDGYTF
.	TRBV6-1	TRBJ2-7	.	TGTGCCAGCAGTGTCGCCAGGGTCATCTACGAGCAGTACTTC	CASSVARVIYEQYF
.	TRBV19	TRBJ1-4	.	TGTGCCAGTACGGGGCTGGGGGGGTCATTGGAGAAACTGTTTTTT	CASTGLGGSLEKLFF
.	TRBV6-5	TRBJ1-2	.	TGTGCCAGCAGTTACTCGGGCAGCAACTATGGCTACACCTTC	CASSYSGSNYGYTF
.	TRBV25-1	TRBJ1-2	.	TGTGCCAGCAGTGAAACCCACGCAGTGGGGCAGGGCTACACCTTC	CASSETHAVGQGYTF
.	TRBV27	TRBJ2-5	TRBD1	TGTGCCAGCAGTCTTTTAATGGACAGGGTCCGCGAGACCCAGTACTTC	CASSLLMDRVRETQYF
once	TRBV5-1	TRBJ2-1	TRBD2	TGCGCCAGCAGCTTACCGGGACTAGAGGGGAGGAATGAGCAGTTCTTC	CASSLPGLEGRNEQFF
.	TRBV4-1	TRBJ2-3	TRBD2	TGCGCCAGCAGCCAAGGGACTAGCGGGGTCACAGATACGCAGTATTTT	CASSQGTSGVTDTQYF
.	TRBV6-5	TRBJ2-7	.	TGTGCCAGCAGCCCATGGACTATCTCCTACGAGCAGTACTTC	CASSPWTISYEQYF
once	TRBV5-4	TRBJ1-3	TRBD1	TGTGCCAGCAGCAGTCAGACAGGGAGTATGGACACCATATATTTT	CASSSQTGSMDTIYF
.	TRBV5-1	TRBJ2-7	TRBD1	TGCGCCAGCAGCGCCCCCGGGACAGCATCCTACGAGCAGTACTTC	CASSAPGTASYEQYF
.	TRBV6-5	TRBJ2-7	.	TGTGCCAGCAGTTTTTCAGGGGACATCTACGAGCAGTACTTC	CASSFSGDIYEQYF
.	TRBV7-3	TRBJ2-1	.	TGTGCCAGCAGCTTTTTGGGGGGTGAAGGCAATGAGCAGTTCTTC	CASSFLGGEGNEQFF
once	TRBV30	TRBJ2-1	.	TGTGCCTGGAGTTTCATGGGGAGTGAGCAGTTCTTC	CAWSFMGSEQFF
.	TRBV15	TRBJ1-1	.	TGTGCCACCAGCAGAGATCGGGGGAACACTGAAGCTTTCTTT	CATSRDRGNTEAFF
once	TRBV11-3	TRBJ2-1	TRBD1	TGTGCCAGCAGCTTAGGTCCCACAGGGGGCAATGAGCAGTTCTTC	CASSLGPTGGNEQFF
.	TRBV5-1	TRBJ1-3	TRBD1	TGCGCCAGCAGCTTGGAGGGACAGCAAGGAAACACCATATATTTT	CASSLEGQQGNTIYF
once	TRBV2	TRBJ1-5	.	TGTGCCACCAGGGCAGGATATAGCAATCAGCCCCAGCATTTT	CATRAGYSNQPQHF
.	TRBV19	TRBJ2-1	.	TGTGCCAGTAGTATAGAAGGCCGACAAGGTCACAATGAGCAGTTCTTC	CASSIEGRQGHNEQFF
once	TRBV7-9	TRBJ2-7	.	TGTGCCAGCAGCTTAGGAGGTATGGACTACGAGCAGTACTTC	CASSLGGMDYEQYF
.	TRBV13	TRBJ2-3	TRBD2	TGTGCCAGGAACGCACCAAGAACAGGGACTAGCGGGGGGGCCGTCACAGATACGCAGTATTTT	CARNAPRTGTSGGAVTDTQYF
once	TRBV11-2	TRBJ2-4	.	TGTGCCAGCTCGGTGCAATTAGCCAAAAACATTCAGTACTTC	CASSVQLAKNIQYF
.	TRBV19	TRBJ1-2	.	TGTGCCAGCAGTATATACGAGGGTTCCAACTATGGCTACACCTTC	CASSIYEGSNYGYTF
.	TRBV7-3	TRBJ2-3	TRBD2	TGTGCCAGCAGTCGCGGGGGGGCCGGCACAGATACGCAGTATTTT	CASSRGGAGTDTQYF
.	TRBV2	TRBJ2-2	.	TGTGCCAGCAGAGAGTTCACAGGGTCATCCGGGGAGCTGTTTTTT	CASREFTGSSGELFF
.	TRBV9	TRBJ2-2	.	TGTGCCAGCAGCGTAGTTACAGGGCACACCGGGGAGCTGTTTTTT	CASSVVTGHTGELFF
.	TRBV7-2	TRBJ2-7	TRBD1	TGTGCCAGCAGCTTATTCCACGGACAGGGAGAGCAGTACTTC	CASSLFHGQGEQYF
.	TRBV7-9	TRBJ2-7	.	TGTGCCAGCAGCTTCCGGGACACCCACTACGAGCAGTACTTC	CASSFRDTHYEQYF
.	TRBV9	TRBJ2-1	TRBD2	TGTGCCAGCAGCGGGGGACTAGCGGGCGACTACAATGAGCAGTTCTTC	CASSGGLAGDYNEQFF
.	TRBV7-8	TRBJ2-7	.	TGTGCCAGCATCCCTGGGGGGACTGGACCCTACGAGCAGTACTTC	CASIPGGTGPYEQYF
.	TRBV19	TRBJ1-2	TRBD1	TGTGCCAGTAGGGACAGGGACTATGGCTACACCTTC	CASRDRDYGYTF